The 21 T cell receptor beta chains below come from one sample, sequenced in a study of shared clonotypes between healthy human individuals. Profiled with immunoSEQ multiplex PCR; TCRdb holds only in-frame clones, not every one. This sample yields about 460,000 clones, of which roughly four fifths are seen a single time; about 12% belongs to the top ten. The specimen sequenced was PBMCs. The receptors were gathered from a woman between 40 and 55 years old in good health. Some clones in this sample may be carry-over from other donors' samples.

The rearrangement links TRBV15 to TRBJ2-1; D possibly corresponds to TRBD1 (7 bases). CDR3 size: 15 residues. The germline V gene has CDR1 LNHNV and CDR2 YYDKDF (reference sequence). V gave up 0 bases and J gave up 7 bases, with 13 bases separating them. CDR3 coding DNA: TGTGCCACCAGCAGAGATAAGGGGGCGGGGAATGAGCAGTTCTTC. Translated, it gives CATSRDKGAGNEQFF.

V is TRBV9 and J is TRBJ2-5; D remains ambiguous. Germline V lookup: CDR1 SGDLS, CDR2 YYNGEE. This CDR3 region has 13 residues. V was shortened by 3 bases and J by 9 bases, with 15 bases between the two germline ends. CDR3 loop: CASSAGHGSSQYF. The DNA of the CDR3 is TGTGCCAGCAGCGCTGGGCACGGGTCGTCCCAGTACTTC.

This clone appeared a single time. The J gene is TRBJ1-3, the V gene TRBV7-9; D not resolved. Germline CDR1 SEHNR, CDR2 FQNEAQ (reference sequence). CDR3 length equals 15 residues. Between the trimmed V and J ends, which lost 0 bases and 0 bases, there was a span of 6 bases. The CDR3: CASSLARSSGNTIYF. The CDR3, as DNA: TGTGCCAGCAGCTTAGCGCGTAGCTCTGGAAACACCATATATTTT.

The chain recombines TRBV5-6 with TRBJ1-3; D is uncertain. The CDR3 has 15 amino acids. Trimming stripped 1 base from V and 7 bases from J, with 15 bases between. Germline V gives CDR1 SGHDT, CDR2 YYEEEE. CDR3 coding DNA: TGTGCCAGCAGCTTGTTGGGTCCTGACGGTAACACCATATATTTT. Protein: CASSLLGPDGNTIYF.

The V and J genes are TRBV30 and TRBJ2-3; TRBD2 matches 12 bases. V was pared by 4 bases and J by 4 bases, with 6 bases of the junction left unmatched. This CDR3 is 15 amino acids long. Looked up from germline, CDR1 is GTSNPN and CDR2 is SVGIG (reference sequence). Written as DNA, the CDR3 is TGTGCCTGGACCCTAGCGGGAGGGCCATCAGATACGCAGTATTTT. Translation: CAWTLAGGPSDTQYF.

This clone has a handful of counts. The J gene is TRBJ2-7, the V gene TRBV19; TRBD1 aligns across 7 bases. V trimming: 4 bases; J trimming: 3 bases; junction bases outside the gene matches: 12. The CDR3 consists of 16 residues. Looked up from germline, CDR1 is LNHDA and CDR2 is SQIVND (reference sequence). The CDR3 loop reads CASSTTGGQRYYEQYF. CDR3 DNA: TGTGCCAGTAGTACAACTGGGGGACAGCGATACTACGAGCAGTACTTC.

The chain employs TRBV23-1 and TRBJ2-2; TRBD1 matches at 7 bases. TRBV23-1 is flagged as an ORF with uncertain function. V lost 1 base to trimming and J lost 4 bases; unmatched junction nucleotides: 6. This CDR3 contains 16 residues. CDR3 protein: CASSQLRGLGTGELFF. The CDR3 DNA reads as TGCGCCAGCAGTCAATTGAGGGGGCTCGGCACCGGGGAGCTGTTTTTT.

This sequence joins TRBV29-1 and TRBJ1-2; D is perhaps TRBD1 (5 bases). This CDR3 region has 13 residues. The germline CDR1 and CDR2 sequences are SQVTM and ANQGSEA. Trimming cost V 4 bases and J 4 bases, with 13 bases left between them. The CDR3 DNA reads TGCAGCGTTGGGTTGGGGGACGGCTATGGCTACACCTTC. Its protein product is CSVGLGDGYGYTF.

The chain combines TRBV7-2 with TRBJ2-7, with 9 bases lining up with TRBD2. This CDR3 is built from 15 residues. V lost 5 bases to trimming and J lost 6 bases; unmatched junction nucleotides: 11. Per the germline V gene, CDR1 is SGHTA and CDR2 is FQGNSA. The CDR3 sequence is CASSPLRREGSEQYF. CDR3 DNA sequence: TGTGCCAGCAGCCCCCTGAGGCGGGAGGGAAGCGAGCAGTACTTC.

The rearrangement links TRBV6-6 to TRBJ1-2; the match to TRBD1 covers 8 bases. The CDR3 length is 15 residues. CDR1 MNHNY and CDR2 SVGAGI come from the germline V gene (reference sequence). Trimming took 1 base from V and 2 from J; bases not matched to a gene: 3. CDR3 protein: CASSYYTGGNYGYTF. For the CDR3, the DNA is TGTGCCAGCAGTTACTATACAGGGGGGAACTATGGCTACACCTTC.

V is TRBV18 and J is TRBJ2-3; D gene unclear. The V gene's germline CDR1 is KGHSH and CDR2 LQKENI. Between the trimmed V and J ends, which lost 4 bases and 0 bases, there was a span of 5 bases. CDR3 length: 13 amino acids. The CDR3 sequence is CASSRPSTDTQYF. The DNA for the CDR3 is TGTGCCAGCTCACGCCCCAGCACAGATACGCAGTATTTT.

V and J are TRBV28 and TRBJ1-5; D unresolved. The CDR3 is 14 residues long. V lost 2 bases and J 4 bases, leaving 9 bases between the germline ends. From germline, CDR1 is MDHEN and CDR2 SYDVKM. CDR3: CASSLEGPNQPQHF. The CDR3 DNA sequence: TGTGCCAGCAGTTTAGAGGGCCCTAATCAGCCCCAGCATTTT.

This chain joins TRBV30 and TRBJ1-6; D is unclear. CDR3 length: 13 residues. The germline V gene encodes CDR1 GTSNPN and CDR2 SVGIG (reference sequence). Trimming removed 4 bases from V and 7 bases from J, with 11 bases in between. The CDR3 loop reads CAWTQFVNSPLHF. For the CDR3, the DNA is TGTGCCTGGACTCAATTCGTCAATTCACCCCTCCACTTT.

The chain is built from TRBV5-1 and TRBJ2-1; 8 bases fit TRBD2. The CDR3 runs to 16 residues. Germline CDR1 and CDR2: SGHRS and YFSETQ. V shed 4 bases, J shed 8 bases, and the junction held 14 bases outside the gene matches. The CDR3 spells CASSVGLGLRGDEQFF. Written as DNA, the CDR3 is TGCGCCAGCAGCGTGGGACTAGGCCTAAGGGGGGATGAGCAGTTCTTC. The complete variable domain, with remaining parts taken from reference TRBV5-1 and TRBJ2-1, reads KAGVTQTPRYLIKTRGQQVTLSCSPISGHRSVSWYQQTPGQGLQFLFEYFSETQRNKGNFPGRFSGRQFSNSRSEMNVSTLELGDSALYLCASSVGLGLRGDEQFFGPGTRLTVL.

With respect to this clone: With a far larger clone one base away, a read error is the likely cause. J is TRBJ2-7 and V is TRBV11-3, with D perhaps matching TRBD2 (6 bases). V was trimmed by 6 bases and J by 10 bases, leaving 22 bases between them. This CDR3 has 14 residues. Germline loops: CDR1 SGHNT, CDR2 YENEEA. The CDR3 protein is CASSHGLRGEEQYF. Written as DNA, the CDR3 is TGTGCCAGCAGTCACGGACTACGTGGTGAGGAACAGTACTTC.

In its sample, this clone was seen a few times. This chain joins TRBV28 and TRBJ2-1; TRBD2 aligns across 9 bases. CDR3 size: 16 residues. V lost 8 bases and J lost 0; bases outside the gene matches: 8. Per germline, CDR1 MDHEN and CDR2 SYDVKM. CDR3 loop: CASRPLGLASYNEQFF. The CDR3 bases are TGTGCCAGCCGCCCCCTGGGACTAGCCTCCTACAATGAGCAGTTCTTC.

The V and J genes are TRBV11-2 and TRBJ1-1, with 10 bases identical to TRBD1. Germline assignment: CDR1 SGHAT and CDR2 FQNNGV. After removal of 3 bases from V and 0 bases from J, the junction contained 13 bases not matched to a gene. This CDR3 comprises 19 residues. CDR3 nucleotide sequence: TGTGCCAGCAGCTTCCACCGTCCGGGACAGGGGTGGGTGAACACTGAAGCTTTCTTT. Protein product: CASSFHRPGQGWVNTEAFF. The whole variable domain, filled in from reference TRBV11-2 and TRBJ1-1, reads EAGVAQSPRYKIIEKRQSVAFWCNPISGHATLYWYQQILGQGPKLLIQFQNNGVVDDSQLPKDRFSAERLKGVDSTLKIQPAKLEDSAVYLCASSFHRPGQGWVNTEAFFGQGTRLTVV.

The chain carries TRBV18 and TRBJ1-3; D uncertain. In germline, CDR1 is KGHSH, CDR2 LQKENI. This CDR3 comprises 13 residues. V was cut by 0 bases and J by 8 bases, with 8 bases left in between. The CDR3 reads CASSPPSRDTIYF. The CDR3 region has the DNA TGTGCCAGCTCACCACCATCACGGGACACCATATATTTT.

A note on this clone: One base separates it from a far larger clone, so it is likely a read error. CDR3 protein: CASSFHNEQFF. CDR3 bases: TGTGCCAGCAGCTTCCACAATGAGCAGTTCTTC. This chain uses TRBV7-2 with TRBJ2-1; D is uncertain. The germline CDR1 and CDR2 sequences are SGHTA and FQGNSA. This CDR3 has 11 residues. The V end was cut by 3 bases, the J end by 5 bases, with 2 bases between. The full variable domain, rest sourced from reference TRBV7-2 and TRBJ2-1, is GAGVSQSPSNKVTEKGKDVELRCDPISGHTALYWYRQSLGQGLEFLIYFQGNSAPDKSGLPSDRFSAERTGGSVSTLTIQRTQQEDSAVYLCASSFHNEQFFGPGTRLTVL.

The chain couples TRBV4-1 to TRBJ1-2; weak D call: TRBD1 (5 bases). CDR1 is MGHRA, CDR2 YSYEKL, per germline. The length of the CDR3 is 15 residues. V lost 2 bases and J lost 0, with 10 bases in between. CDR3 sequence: CASSQPGRANYGYTF. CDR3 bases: TGCGCCAGCAGCCAACCGGGACGGGCTAACTATGGCTACACCTTC.

The CDR3 sequence: CASWRSGVSYEQYF. In DNA form, the CDR3 reads TGTGCCAGCTGGCGGTCGGGGGTATCCTACGAGCAGTACTTC. The V gene is TRBV27, the J gene TRBJ2-7; D is possibly TRBD2 (6 bases). The CDR3 has 14 amino acids. Germline lookup yields CDR1 MNHEY and CDR2 SMNVEV (reference sequence). V lost 8 bases and J lost 1, with 15 bases in between.